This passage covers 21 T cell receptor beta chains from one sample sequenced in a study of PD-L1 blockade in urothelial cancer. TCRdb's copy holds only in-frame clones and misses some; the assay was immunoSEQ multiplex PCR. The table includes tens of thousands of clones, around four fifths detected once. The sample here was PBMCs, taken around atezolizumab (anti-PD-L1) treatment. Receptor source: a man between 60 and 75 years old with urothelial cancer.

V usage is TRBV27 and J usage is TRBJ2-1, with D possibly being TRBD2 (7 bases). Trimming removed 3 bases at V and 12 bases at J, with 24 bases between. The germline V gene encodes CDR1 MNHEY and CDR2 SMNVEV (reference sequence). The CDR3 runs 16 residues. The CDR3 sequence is CASSLGLRDTRGRQFF. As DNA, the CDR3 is TGTGCCAGCAGTTTGGGACTAAGGGACACCCGAGGTAGGCAGTTCTTC.

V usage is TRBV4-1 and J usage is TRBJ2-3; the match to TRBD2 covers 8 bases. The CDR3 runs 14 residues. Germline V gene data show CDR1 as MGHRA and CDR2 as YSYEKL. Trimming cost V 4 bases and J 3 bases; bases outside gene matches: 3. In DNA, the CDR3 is TGCGCCAGCAGCCTAGCGGGACTTACAGATACGCAGTATTTT. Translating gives CASSLAGLTDTQYF.

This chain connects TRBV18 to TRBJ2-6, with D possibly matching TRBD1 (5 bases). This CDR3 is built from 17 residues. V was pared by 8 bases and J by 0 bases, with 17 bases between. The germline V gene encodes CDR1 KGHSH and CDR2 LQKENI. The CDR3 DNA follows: TGTGCCAGCACCGCAGGGAATCCTAACTCTGGGGCCAACGTCCTGACTTTC. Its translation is CASTAGNPNSGANVLTF.

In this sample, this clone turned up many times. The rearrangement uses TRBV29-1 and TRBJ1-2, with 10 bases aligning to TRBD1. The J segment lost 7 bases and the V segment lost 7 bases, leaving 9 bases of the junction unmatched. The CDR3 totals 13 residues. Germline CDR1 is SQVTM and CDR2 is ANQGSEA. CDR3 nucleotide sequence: TGCAGCGCAGAGACAGGGGGCGCGGGTGGCTACACCTTC. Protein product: CSAETGGAGGYTF.

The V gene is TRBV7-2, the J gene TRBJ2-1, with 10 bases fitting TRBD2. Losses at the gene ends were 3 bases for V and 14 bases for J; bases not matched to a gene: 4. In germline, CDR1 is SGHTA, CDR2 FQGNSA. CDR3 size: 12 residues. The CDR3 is CASSFLGTSEFF. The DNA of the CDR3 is TGTGCCAGCAGCTTCCTCGGGACTAGCGAGTTCTTC.

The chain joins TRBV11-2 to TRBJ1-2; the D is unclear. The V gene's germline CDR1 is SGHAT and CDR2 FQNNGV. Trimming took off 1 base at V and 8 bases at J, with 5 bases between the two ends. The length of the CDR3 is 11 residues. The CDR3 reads CASSLGGGYTF. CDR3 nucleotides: TGTGCCAGCAGCTTAGGTGGCGGCTACACCTTC.

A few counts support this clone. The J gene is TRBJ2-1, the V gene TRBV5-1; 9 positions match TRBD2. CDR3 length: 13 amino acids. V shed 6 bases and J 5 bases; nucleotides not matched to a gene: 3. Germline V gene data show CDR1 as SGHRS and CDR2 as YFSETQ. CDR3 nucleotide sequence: TGCGCCAGCAATCTAGCGGGGAACAATGAGCAGTTCTTC. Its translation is CASNLAGNNEQFF. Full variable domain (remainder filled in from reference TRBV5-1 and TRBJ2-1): KAGVTQTPRYLIKTRGQQVTLSCSPISGHRSVSWYQQTPGQGLQFLFEYFSETQRNKGNFPGRFSGRQFSNSRSEMNVSTLELGDSALYLCASNLAGNNEQFFGPGTRLTVL.

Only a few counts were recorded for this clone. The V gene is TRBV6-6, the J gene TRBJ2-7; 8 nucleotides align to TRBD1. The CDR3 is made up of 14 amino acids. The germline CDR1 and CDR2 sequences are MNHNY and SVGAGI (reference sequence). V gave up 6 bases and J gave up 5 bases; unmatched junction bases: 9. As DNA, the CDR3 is TGTGCCAGCAGCCCCCGGACAGGGACCCACGAGCAGTACTTC. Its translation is CASSPRTGTHEQYF.

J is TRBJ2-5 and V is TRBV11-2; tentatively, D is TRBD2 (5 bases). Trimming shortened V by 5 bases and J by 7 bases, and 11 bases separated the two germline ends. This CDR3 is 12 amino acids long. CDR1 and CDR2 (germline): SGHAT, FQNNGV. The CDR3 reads CASSPGLGTQYF. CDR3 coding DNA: TGTGCCAGCAGCCCGGGGTTGGGGACCCAGTACTTC. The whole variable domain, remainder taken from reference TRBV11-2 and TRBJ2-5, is EAGVAQSPRYKIIEKRQSVAFWCNPISGHATLYWYQQILGQGPKLLIQFQNNGVVDDSQLPKDRFSAERLKGVDSTLKIQPAKLEDSAVYLCASSPGLGTQYFGPGTRLLVL.

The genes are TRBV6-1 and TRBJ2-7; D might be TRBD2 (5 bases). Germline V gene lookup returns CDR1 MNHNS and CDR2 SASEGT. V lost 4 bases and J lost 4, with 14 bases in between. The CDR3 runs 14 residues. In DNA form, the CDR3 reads TGTGCCAGCAGTGCCCTAGCCGATCTATACGAGCAGTACTTC. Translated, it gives CASSALADLYEQYF.

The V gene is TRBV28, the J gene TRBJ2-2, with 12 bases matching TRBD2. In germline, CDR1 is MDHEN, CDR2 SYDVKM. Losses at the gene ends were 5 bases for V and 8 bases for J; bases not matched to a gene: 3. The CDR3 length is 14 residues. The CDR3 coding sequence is TGTGCCAGCAGTCTGACTAGCGGGGGAGGGGAGCTGTTTTTT. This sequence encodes CASSLTSGGGELFF.

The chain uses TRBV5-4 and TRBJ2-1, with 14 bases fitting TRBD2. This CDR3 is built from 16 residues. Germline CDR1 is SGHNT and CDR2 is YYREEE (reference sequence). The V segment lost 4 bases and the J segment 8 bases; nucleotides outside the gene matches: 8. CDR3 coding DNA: TGTGCCAGCAGCCTCGGGACTAGCGGGGGTATGGATGAGCAGTTCTTC. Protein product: CASSLGTSGGMDEQFF. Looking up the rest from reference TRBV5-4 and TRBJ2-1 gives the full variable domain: ETGVTQSPTHLIKTRGQQVTLRCSSQSGHNTVSWYQQALGQGPQFIFQYYREEENGRGNFPPRFSGLQFPNYSSELNVNALELDDSALYLCASSLGTSGGMDEQFFGPGTRLTVL.

As DNA, the CDR3 is TGTGCCTGGAGTAGTAGCGGGATTAGCGAGCAGTACTTC. Residues: CAWSSSGISEQYF. The gene calls are TRBV30 and TRBJ2-7; 8 nucleotides match TRBD2. V lost 2 bases and J lost 6; bases outside the gene matches: 6. The CDR3 totals 13 residues. Germline loops: CDR1 GTSNPN, CDR2 SVGIG (reference sequence).

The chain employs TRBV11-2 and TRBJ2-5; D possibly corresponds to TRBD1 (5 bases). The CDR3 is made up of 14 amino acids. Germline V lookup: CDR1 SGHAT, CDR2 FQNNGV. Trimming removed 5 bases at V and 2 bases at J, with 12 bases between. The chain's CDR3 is CASSHLTVQETQYF. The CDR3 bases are TGTGCCAGCAGCCATTTGACAGTACAAGAGACCCAGTACTTC.

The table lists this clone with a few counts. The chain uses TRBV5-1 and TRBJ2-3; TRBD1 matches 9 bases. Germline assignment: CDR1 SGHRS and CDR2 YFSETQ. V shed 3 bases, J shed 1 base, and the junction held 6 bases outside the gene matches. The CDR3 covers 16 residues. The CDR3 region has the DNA TGCGCCAGCAGCTATACAGGGGGCGTTGGCACAGATACGCAGTATTTT. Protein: CASSYTGGVGTDTQYF.

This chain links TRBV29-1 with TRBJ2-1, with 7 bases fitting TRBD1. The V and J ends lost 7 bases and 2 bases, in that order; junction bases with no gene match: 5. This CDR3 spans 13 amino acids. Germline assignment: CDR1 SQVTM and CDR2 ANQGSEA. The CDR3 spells CSDRGSTYNEQFF. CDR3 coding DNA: TGCAGCGACAGGGGATCTACCTACAATGAGCAGTTCTTC.

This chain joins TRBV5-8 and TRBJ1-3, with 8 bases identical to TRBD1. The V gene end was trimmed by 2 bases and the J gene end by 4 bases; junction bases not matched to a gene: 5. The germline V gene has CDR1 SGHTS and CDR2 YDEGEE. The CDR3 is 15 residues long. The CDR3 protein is CASSFRTGRGNTIYF. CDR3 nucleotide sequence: TGTGCCAGCAGCTTCCGGACAGGGCGGGGAAACACCATATATTTT.

CDR3 bases: TGTGCCAGCAGCCAAGGCAGCAGGGCCAAAAATTCACCCCTCCACTTT. This sequence encodes CASSQGSRAKNSPLHF. The chain employs TRBV4-2 and TRBJ1-6; maybe TRBD1 (5 bases). Germline CDR1 reads LGHNA; CDR2 reads YNFKEQ. Trimming stripped 1 base from V and 7 bases from J, with 14 bases between. The CDR3 is 16 amino acids.

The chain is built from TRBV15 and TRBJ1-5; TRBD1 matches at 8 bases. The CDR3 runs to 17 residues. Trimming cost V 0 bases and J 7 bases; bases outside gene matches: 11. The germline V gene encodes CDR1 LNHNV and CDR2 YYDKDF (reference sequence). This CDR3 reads CATSREAGGGWRQPQHF. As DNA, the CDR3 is TGTGCCACCAGCAGAGAAGCAGGGGGCGGGTGGAGACAGCCCCAGCATTTT.

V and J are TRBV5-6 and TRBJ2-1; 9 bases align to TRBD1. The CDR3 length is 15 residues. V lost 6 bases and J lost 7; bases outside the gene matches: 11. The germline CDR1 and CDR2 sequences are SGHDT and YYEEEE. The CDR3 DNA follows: TGTGCCAGCAACACCGGGACAGGGTTTGAGAATGAGCAGTTCTTC. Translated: CASNTGTGFENEQFF.

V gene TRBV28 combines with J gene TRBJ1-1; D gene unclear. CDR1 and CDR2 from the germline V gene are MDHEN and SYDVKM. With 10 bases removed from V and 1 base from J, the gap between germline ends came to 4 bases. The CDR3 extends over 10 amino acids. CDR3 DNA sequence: TGTGCCACAGGGAACACTGAAGCTTTCTTT. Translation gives CATGNTEAFF.